This TCR beta chain is from a study of shared clonotypes between healthy human individuals. Background on the study: Used for every donor were three CD4 naive, three CD4 memory, two CD8 naive and one CD8 memory plate. Whole-study results and caveats: Generally, estimated richness proved larger in naive subsets than it did in memory subsets. Clonotypes shared by all four donors outscored non-shared clonotypes in generation probability.

The CDR3 is 12 amino acids. The V gene lost 5 bases and the J gene lost 2 bases, with 7 bases spanning the gap. The germline V gene has CDR1 SGHTA and CDR2 FQGNSA. The study ran the assay at deep level. Sequencing was performed with immunoSEQ multiplex PCR; in TCRdb, only in-frame clones are kept and a portion is missing. This table has about 1 million clones, about 76% appearing once. Points on this clone: Its antigen is undetermined. Other DNA sequences in the same sample also yield this CDR3.

The chain is built from TRBV7-2 and TRBJ2-7, with D perhaps matching TRBD1 or TRBD2 (6 bases each). This receptor was taken from a man aged 18 to 30 in good health. Sequenced: memory CD4+ T cells sorted from blood. Subset here: CD45RA-negative fraction. The DNA for the CDR3 is TGTGCCAGCAGCCGGGGGCCCTACGAGCAGTACTTC. This gives the protein CASSRGPYEQYF.